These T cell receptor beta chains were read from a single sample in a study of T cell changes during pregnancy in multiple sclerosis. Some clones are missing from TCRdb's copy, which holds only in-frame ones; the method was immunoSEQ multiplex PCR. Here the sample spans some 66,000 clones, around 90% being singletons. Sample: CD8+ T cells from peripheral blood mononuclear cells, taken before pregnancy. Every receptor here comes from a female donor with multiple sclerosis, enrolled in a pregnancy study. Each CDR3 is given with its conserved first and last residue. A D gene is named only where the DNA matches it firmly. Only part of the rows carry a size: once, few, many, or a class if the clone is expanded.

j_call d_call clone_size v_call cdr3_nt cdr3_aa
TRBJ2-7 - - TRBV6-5 TGTGCCAGCAGTTACTCGTTTCCAGAATCCTACGAGCAGTACTTC CASSYSFPESYEQYF
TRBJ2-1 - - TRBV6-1 TGTGCCAGCAAAGATATGGGAGCTGAGCAGTTCTTC CASKDMGAEQFF
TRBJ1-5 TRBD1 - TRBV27 TGTGCCAGCCGCGACAGGGGTGTAAGCCGGCCCCAGCATTTT CASRDRGVSRPQHF
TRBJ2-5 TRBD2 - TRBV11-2 TGTGCCAGCAGCTTACAATGGGCCCTAGCGGAAATCCAAGAGACCCAGTACTTC CASSLQWALAEIQETQYF
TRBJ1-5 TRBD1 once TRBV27 TGTGCCAGCAGTGCTACCAGGGGGGTCAATCAGCCCCAGCATTTT CASSATRGVNQPQHF
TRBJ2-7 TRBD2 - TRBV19 TGTGCCACCTCTAGCCGGCTAGCGGAGTGGTCCTACGAGCAGTACTTC CATSSRLAEWSYEQYF
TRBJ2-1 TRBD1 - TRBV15 TGTGCCACCAGCACAGGACAGGGAGGAGGCCTTTACAATGAGCAGTTCTTC CATSTGQGGGLYNEQFF
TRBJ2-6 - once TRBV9 TGTGCCAGCAGCGCCCCAGGCAGGGGCTTCTCTGGGGCCAACGTCCTGACTTTC CASSAPGRGFSGANVLTF
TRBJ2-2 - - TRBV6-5 TGTGCCAGCAGTTACACTAACACCGGGGAGCTGTTTTTT CASSYTNTGELFF
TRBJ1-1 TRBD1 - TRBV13 TGTGCCAGCAGCTCGATATCGACAGGGGGGGACGCTTTCTTT CASSSISTGGDAFF
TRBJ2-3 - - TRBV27 TGTGCCAGCAGTTTATCCAAAACAACAGATACGCAGTATTTT CASSLSKTTDTQYF
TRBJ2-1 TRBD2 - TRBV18 TGTGCCAGCCCAGCGGGGGAATCGGGGCCGTCTTTCGTTGAGCAGTTCTTC CASPAGESGPSFVEQFF
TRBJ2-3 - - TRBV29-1 TGCAGCGTTGATGGGGTGGGGCAGGGGAAGGATGGTCCCTTAGGGGGAAACACAGATACGCAGTATTTT CSVDGVGQGKDGPLGGNTDTQYF
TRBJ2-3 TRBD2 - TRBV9 TGTGCCAGCAGCGTACGAGGCGGGGGGGGCACAGATACGCAGTATTTT CASSVRGGGGTDTQYF
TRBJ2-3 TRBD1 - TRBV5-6 TGTGCCAGCAGCGAGGGGGCGACGGGTACGCAGTATTTT CASSEGATGTQYF
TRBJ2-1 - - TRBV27 TGTGCCAGCCGGGAGTTGGCGGCGGCCCTTAATGAGCAGTTCTTC CASRELAAALNEQFF
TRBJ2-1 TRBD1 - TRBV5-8 TGTGCCAGCAGCCCAGGGGGTTCGAGCTCCTACAATGAGCAGTTCTTC CASSPGGSSSYNEQFF
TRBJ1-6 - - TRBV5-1 TGCGCCAGCAGCCAAACGGGTTCACCCCTCCACTTT CASSQTGSPLHF
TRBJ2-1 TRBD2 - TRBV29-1 TGCAGCGTTGGCCTAGCGGGATACAATGAGCAGTTCTTC CSVGLAGYNEQFF
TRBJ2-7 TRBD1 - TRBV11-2 TGTGCCAGCAGCCTAGGGGACAGCTACGAGCAGTACTTC CASSLGDSYEQYF
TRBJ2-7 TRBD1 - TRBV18 TGTGCCAGCTCACCACCGGGACAGCCTTCCTACGAGCAGTACTTC CASSPPGQPSYEQYF
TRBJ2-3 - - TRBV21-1 TGTGCCAGCAGCAAAGATCCTAGCGGGGACACAGATACGCAGTATTTT CASSKDPSGDTDTQYF
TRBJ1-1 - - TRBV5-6 TGTGCCAGCAGCCCGGCGGACAGTGAAGCTTTCTTT CASSPADSEAFF
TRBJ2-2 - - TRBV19 TGTGCCAGTAGGGGACCACTAGCACGATTACCGCCCGGGGAGCTGTTTTTT CASRGPLARLPPGELFF
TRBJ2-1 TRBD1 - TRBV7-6 TGTGCCAGCAGCTTAGGGGACAGCTCCTACAATGAGCAGTTCTTC CASSLGDSSYNEQFF
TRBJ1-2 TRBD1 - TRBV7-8 TGTGCCAGCACCCTCTGGGGTCAGGGGGATGGCTACACCTTC CASTLWGQGDGYTF
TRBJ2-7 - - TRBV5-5 TGTGCCAGCAGCCGAGGCCCTTCCTACGAGCAGTACTTC CASSRGPSYEQYF
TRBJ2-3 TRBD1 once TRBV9 TGTGCCAGCAGCGGAAGACAGGGGGTCACAGATACGCAGTATTTT CASSGRQGVTDTQYF
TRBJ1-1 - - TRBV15 TGTGCCACCAGCAGAGATCTAGGAGCTGGCTCTGAAGCTTTCTTT CATSRDLGAGSEAFF
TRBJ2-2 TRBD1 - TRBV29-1 TGCAGCGTTGAAGGGGACAGAGGAAACACCGGGGAGCTGTTTTTT CSVEGDRGNTGELFF
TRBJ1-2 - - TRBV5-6 TGTGCCAGCAGCCCCACCACGGGGGATTACTACACCTTC CASSPTTGDYYTF
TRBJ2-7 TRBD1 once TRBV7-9 TGTGCCAGCAGCACTCAGGGGGCCGAGAAGCAGTACTTC CASSTQGAEKQYF
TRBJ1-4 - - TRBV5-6 TGTGCCAGCAGCTTGGGAGGGTCGACTGAAAAACTGTTTTTT CASSLGGSTEKLFF
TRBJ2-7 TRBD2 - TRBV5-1 TGCGCCAGCAGCGACGAGACTAGCGGGGGATACGAGCAGTACTTC CASSDETSGGYEQYF
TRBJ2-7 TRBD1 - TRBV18 TGTGCCAGCACAGGGGACAGGGATGACTACGAGCAGTACTTC CASTGDRDDYEQYF
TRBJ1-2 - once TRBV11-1 TGTGCCAGCAGCTTAGCTGGGACAATCTATGGCTACACCTTC CASSLAGTIYGYTF
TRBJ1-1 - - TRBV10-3 TGTGCCATCAGTGATGAGTCGGGTGACAGTGGCGAAGCTTTCTTT CAISDESGDSGEAFF
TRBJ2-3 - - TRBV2 TGTGCCAGCAGTGAAGGGACTGCGGATGGGGATACGCAGTATTTT CASSEGTADGDTQYF
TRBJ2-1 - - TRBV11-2 TGTGCCAGCAGCTTCCGAAGCCCCCCAACAGGTGAGCAGTTCTTC CASSFRSPPTGEQFF
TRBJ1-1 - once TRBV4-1 TGCGCCAGCAGCCAATTGATGGGGGGGAACACTGAAGCTTTCTTT CASSQLMGGNTEAFF
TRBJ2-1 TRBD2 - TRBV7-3 TGTGCCAGCAGCTCTAGCGGGGGGGCCTACAATGAGCAGTTCTTC CASSSSGGAYNEQFF
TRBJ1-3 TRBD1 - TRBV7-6 TGTGCCAGCAGCTTGCAAATGACCGGGACAGTTTATGAAAACACCATATATTTT CASSLQMTGTVYENTIYF
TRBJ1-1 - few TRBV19 TGTGCCAGTAGGCAGGGTTACACTGAAGCTTTCTTT CASRQGYTEAFF
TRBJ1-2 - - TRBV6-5 TGTGCCAGCAGTTACGGACCGGAGGTAAAGTACTACACCTTC CASSYGPEVKYYTF
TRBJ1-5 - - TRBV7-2 TGTGCCAGCAGCTTAACCAGTCTTCAGCCCCAGCATTTT CASSLTSLQPQHF
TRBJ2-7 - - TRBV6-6 TGTGCCAGCAGGAATAACAGGATAGAGCTGGGGGGCGAGCAGTACTTC CASRNNRIELGGEQYF
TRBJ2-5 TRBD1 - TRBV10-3 TGTGCCATCATGGGACAGCAAGAGACCCAGTACTTC CAIMGQQETQYF
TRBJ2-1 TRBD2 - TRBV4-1 TGCGCCAGCAGCCAAGGACTAGCGGGAAACCTCGATGAGCAGTTCTTC CASSQGLAGNLDEQFF
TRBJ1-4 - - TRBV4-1 TGCGCCAGCAGCCTGACTGAGGGTATTCGAGAAAAACTGTTTTTT CASSLTEGIREKLFF
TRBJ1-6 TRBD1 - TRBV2 TGTGCCAGCAGTGAGAGGGGGCAGGGGAATTCACCCCTCCACTTT CASSERGQGNSPLHF
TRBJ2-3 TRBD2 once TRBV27 TGTGCCAGCAGTTTATCGGGACTAGCGGGGGGGCGCACAGATACGCAGTATTTT CASSLSGLAGGRTDTQYF
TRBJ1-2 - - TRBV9 TGTGCCAGCAGCGTAGGGGGGGTGAACTATGGCTACACCTTC CASSVGGVNYGYTF
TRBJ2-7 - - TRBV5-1 TGCGCCAGCAGCTTGGGTAGAAGCGAGCAGTACTTC CASSLGRSEQYF
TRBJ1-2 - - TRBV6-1 TGTGCCAGCAGTGAGGGGCTTATCTATGGCTACACCTTC CASSEGLIYGYTF
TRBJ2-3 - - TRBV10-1 TGCGCCAGCAGTGGGAGGACTCAGCCGGATACGCAGTATTTT CASSGRTQPDTQYF
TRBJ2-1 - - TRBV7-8 TGTGCCAGCAGCGATAACATTCACCGGCCCCAGGGGAATGAGCAGTTCTTC CASSDNIHRPQGNEQFF
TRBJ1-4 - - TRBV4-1 TGCGCCAGCAGCCCGTTACAGGGTTCCGAAAAACTGTTTTTT CASSPLQGSEKLFF
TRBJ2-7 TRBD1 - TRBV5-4 TGTGCCAGCAGCCCGAGGACAGGAAGCTCCTACGAGCAGTACTTC CASSPRTGSSYEQYF
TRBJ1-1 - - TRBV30 TGTGCCTGGCAACACCGCGGTATGAACACTGAAGCTTTCTTT CAWQHRGMNTEAFF